This is a list of T cell receptor beta chains from one sample in a study of shared clonotypes between healthy human individuals. The repertoire was sequenced with immunoSEQ multiplex PCR; TCRdb's copy has only in-frame clones and lacks some. The table has a few million clones, 95% seen once. Sequences were obtained from naive CD4+ T cells sorted from blood. These receptors all stem from a man aged 18 to 30 in good health. The CDR3 runs from the conserved cysteine through the conserved F or W. The D gene is left open where the match is weak. Expanded clones are given a class, and other clones once, few, many or no size at all.

d_call clone_size j_call v_call cdr3_aa cdr3_nt
TRBD1 - TRBJ1-1 TRBV20-1 CSVDRGNAFF TGCAGTGTGGACAGGGGAAACGCTTTCTTT
- - TRBJ2-7 TRBV10-3 CAISEAYEQYF TGTGCCATCAGTGAGGCTTACGAGCAGTACTTC
- - TRBJ2-2 TRBV15 CATSRMFGTGELFF TGTGCCACCAGCAGAATGTTTGGGACCGGGGAGCTGTTTTTT
- - TRBJ2-1 TRBV7-9 CASSLGQSRAANEQFF TGTGCCAGCAGCTTAGGACAGTCCAGGGCCGCCAATGAGCAGTTCTTC
- once TRBJ2-1 TRBV6-6 CASSQTRSGEQFF TGTGCCAGCAGTCAGACTAGAAGTGGGGAGCAGTTCTTC
TRBD2 - TRBJ2-1 TRBV19 CASSIWGSGSINEQFF TGTGCCAGTAGTATCTGGGGTAGCGGGAGTATCAATGAGCAGTTCTTC
- - TRBJ1-3 TRBV5-1 CASSSNGGAGNTIYF TGCGCCAGCAGCTCTAATGGGGGGGCTGGAAACACCATATATTTT
- - TRBJ1-5 TRBV19 CASSPQQGVNSNQPQHF TGTGCCAGTAGTCCCCAGCAGGGAGTTAATAGCAATCAGCCCCAGCATTTT
TRBD1 - TRBJ1-5 TRBV7-2 CASSFRQGSNQPQHF TGTGCCAGCAGCTTCCGACAGGGTAGCAATCAGCCCCAGCATTTT
TRBD2 - TRBJ2-3 TRBV2 CASSEGSGGAGDTQYF TGTGCCAGCAGTGAGGGGAGCGGGGGGGCCGGAGATACGCAGTATTTT
TRBD1 once TRBJ1-2 TRBV6-5 CASSYSPDRVGGYTF TGTGCCAGCAGTTACTCGCCAGACAGGGTGGGAGGCTACACCTTC
TRBD1 - TRBJ2-7 TRBV7-2 CASSDQGAREQYF TGTGCCAGCAGCGATCAGGGGGCGCGCGAGCAGTACTTC
- - TRBJ1-4 TRBV1 CTSSQLNREPNEKLFF TGCACCAGCAGCCAGCTAAACAGGGAACCTAATGAAAAACTGTTTTTT
- once TRBJ2-1 TRBV27 CASSFSRNGHNEQFF TGTGCCAGCAGTTTTTCCCGGAATGGTCACAATGAGCAGTTCTTC
- - TRBJ1-1 TRBV6-6 CASSYSRQLPNTEAFF TGTGCCAGCAGTTACTCGCGGCAGTTACCGAACACTGAAGCTTTCTTT
TRBD1 - TRBJ1-6 TRBV7-2 CASSLRQGYSPLHF TGTGCCAGCAGCCTAAGACAGGGATATTCACCCCTCCACTTT
- - TRBJ2-3 TRBV11-2 CASSRNTQYF TGTGCCAGCAGCCGAAATACGCAGTATTTT
- - TRBJ1-6 TRBV5-4 CASSLEGLSSYNSPLHF TGTGCCAGCAGCTTGGAGGGGCTGAGCTCCTATAATTCACCCCTCCACTTT
TRBD1 - TRBJ1-3 TRBV2 CASLRDSSGNTIYF TGTGCCAGCCTCCGGGACAGCTCTGGAAACACCATATATTTT
- - TRBJ2-3 TRBV5-4 CASSPGGGRGVDTQYF TGTGCCAGCAGCCCCGGCGGCGGAAGGGGGGTCGATACGCAGTATTTT
- - TRBJ1-3 TRBV5-1 CASSYDNSGNTIYF TGCGCCAGCAGCTACGACAACTCTGGAAACACCATATATTTT
- - TRBJ2-7 TRBV15 CATSRVTSPYEQYF TGTGCCACCAGCAGAGTTACTTCCCCCTACGAGCAGTACTTC
TRBD1 - TRBJ1-2 TRBV19 CASSSLRTGVNGYTF TGTGCCAGTAGCTCTCTCCGGACAGGGGTAAACGGCTACACCTTC
TRBD2 - TRBJ2-1 TRBV7-6 CASSSLAGGGNEQFF TGTGCCAGCAGCTCCCTAGCGGGAGGAGGCAATGAGCAGTTCTTC
- - TRBJ2-5 TRBV6-1 CASSERRETQYF TGTGCCAGCAGTGAAAGAAGGGAGACCCAGTACTTC
TRBD2 - TRBJ2-1 TRBV2 CASSPGLALIF TGTGCCAGCAGTCCGGGACTAGCATTAATCTTC
- - TRBJ2-7 TRBV5-4 CASSSRGSYEQYF TGTGCCAGCAGCTCCCGAGGATCCTACGAGCAGTACTTC
TRBD1 - TRBJ1-5 TRBV2 CASSGQGAQPQHF TGTGCCAGCTCGGGACAGGGGGCTCAGCCCCAGCATTTT
- once TRBJ2-3 TRBV18 CASSPTSRTDTQYF TGTGCCAGCTCACCAACGTCTAGGACAGATACGCAGTATTTT
TRBD1 - TRBJ2-1 TRBV6-6 CASSSPTGGSYNEQFF TGTGCCAGCAGCTCCCCGACAGGGGGCTCCTACAATGAGCAGTTCTTC
- - TRBJ1-6 TRBV7-9 CASTQANSPLHF TGTGCCAGCACCCAAGCAAATTCACCCCTCCACTTT
- - TRBJ1-1 TRBV27 CASSSAQKTLNTEAFF TGTGCCAGCAGTTCCGCACAGAAAACCTTGAACACTGAAGCTTTCTTT
- - TRBJ2-5 TRBV7-8 CASRLDRGAETQYF TGTGCCAGCAGACTAGATAGGGGAGCAGAGACCCAGTACTTC
- - TRBJ1-1 TRBV19 CASSMIMRVTEAFF TGTGCCAGTAGTATGATTATGCGGGTCACTGAAGCTTTCTTT
TRBD1 - TRBJ2-5 TRBV11-2 CASSWDRDGETQYF TGTGCCAGCAGCTGGGACAGGGATGGAGAGACCCAGTACTTC
TRBD1 - TRBJ2-3 TRBV11-3 CASSLQGATDTQYF TGTGCCAGCAGCTTACAGGGGGCTACAGATACGCAGTATTTT
- - TRBJ1-5 TRBV30 CAWSTARRYNQPQHF TGTGCCTGGAGCACCGCCCGTAGATACAATCAGCCCCAGCATTTT
TRBD1 - TRBJ2-1 TRBV15 CATSARQGSYNEQFF TGTGCCACCAGCGCCCGACAGGGGTCCTACAATGAGCAGTTCTTC
TRBD1 - TRBJ2-7 TRBV7-2 CASSPGTGSIYEQYF TGTGCCAGCAGCCCGGGGACAGGTTCCATCTACGAGCAGTACTTC
- - TRBJ1-5 TRBV30 CAWSSLEENQPQHF TGTGCCTGGAGCTCCTTGGAGGAGAATCAGCCCCAGCATTTT